This T cell receptor (beta chain) came from a study of CXCR3-negative and CXCR3-positive naive CD8 T cells (dated by TCRdb to between 2018 and 2021). Regarding the complete study: In total, some 150 million TRB reads were obtained, corresponding to roughly 1.5 +/- 0.3 million reads per library. Diversity and physicochemical repertoire analyses were performed on 11 donors pooled from two independent experiments. TRBV-TRBJ cluster analysis included naive subsets from five or six donors and memory cells from 3 donors.

For sequencing, a NextSeq 550 was employed. The Human TCR Profiling Kit (MiLaboratory) was used to make UMI-labeled 5' RACE TRB cDNA libraries. cDNA synthesis used the entire amount of extracted RNA, and PCR amplification then used the entire amount of cDNA produced. Libraries were prepared in parallel with an identical number of PCR cycles. As for the original processing: With a minimum of two reads required per UMI, MIGEC and MiXCR pulled out about 52,000 +/- 9,100 unique UMI-labeled TRB cDNA molecules from each library. Each library averaged about 40,000 +/- 10,000 functional in-frame TRB CDR3 nucleotide clonotypes without stop codons. After downsampling to 5000 UMI-labeled TRB molecules per sample, diversity metrics such as normalized Shannon-Wiener and Chao1 were calculated in VDJtools. VDJtools was used to calculate clonotype-size-weighted physicochemical properties of the central five CDR3 residues, namely interaction energy, strength, volume and Kidera factor 4. TCRdb reanalyzed the reads, keeping one entry per CDR3 protein sequence and omitting DNA. TCRdb's processing, not the authors' own work, is the source of the V and J calls. The record for this sample contains about 57,000 distinct CDR3 sequences. 20% to 30% of the sample rests with the top ten.

Study-wide findings and limitations: Because surface CD5, which is linked to self-reactivity in mice, was comparable between the naive subsets, TCR interaction strength was also inferred from the physicochemical properties of TRB CDR3s. Because CXCR3 expression was partially decreased after cryopreservation, freshly isolated PBMCs were used for most assays. TRBV-TRBJ usage was similar between naive CXCR3-negative and CXCR3-positive cells from the same donor, while memory cells showed distinct patterns. Repertoire diversity was comparably high in both naive subsets but much lower in memory CD8+ T cells.

Concerning this clonotype itself: It lacks a known antigen.

The CDR3 spans 15 residues, from the cysteine through the phenylalanine. There is no recorded DNA. As encoded in the germline V gene (reference sequence), CDR1 is MNHEY while CDR2 is SMNVEV. For each CD8+ T cell subset, flow sorting was done in triplicate, and 250,000 to 300,000 cells per subset went directly into RLT lysis buffer. Using standard density gradient centrifugation, peripheral blood mononuclear cells were isolated from buffy coats. Total RNA was extracted from sorted cells with an RNeasy Mini Kit. The clonotype comes from a human donor in good health. Some clones in this sample may be carry-over from other donors' samples. Sequencing was done on a sample of memory CD8+ T cells from blood. The sample's cell subset or site label, in plain terms: conventional CD8+ memory T cells (TMEM), sorted as controls. The chain employs TRBV27 and TRBJ2-5; with no DNA, the TCRdb D assignment of TRBD2 cannot be verified. The CDR3 protein is CASTSAGSVEETQYF.